This entry concerns a single T cell receptor (beta chain). Unique molecular identifiers were incorporated into the prepared TCRbeta library. TCRdb reprocessed the PCR reads with MiXCR, giving one entry per CDR3 protein. Of fewer than 550,000 distinct CDR3 sequences listed, 16% were seen once; the top ten hold under 30%. This CDR3 comprises 12 residues. V lost 4 bases, J lost 7 bases, and 8 bases lay in between. Germline V gene sequence: CDR1 SGHRS, CDR2 YFSETQ. This specimen comes from a study of T-cell reconstitution after alpha-beta-depleted transplantation in children. The chain carries TRBV5-1 and TRBJ2-2, with no clear D. This material consisted of PBMCs, mostly from graft donor cells, taken 360 days after TCRalphabeta/CD19-depleted stem cell transplant. The sequence was obtained from a boy under two years old who had a stem cell transplant for Wiskott-Aldrich syndrome, so the T cells may come from the graft donor. CDR3 in DNA: TGCGCCAGCAGCCCCCCCCACGGGGAGCTGTTTTTT. It is translated as CASSPPHGELFF.